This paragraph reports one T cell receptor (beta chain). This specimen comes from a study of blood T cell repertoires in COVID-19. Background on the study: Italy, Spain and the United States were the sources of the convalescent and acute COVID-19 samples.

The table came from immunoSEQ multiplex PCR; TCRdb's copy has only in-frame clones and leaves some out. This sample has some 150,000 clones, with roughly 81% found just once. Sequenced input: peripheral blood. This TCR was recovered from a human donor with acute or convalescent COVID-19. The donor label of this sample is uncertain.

The CDR3 nucleotides read TGTGCCAGCAGCCCCGTTGCGGGGGGGCTCTACAATGAGCAGTTCTTC. This sequence encodes CASSPVAGGLYNEQFF. The chain uses TRBV11-2 and TRBJ2-1, with TRBD2 matching 9 bases. The germline V gene encodes CDR1 SGHAT and CDR2 FQNNGV. CDR3 size: 16 residues. J gave up 3 bases and V 5 bases, and 8 bases lay outside the gene matches.